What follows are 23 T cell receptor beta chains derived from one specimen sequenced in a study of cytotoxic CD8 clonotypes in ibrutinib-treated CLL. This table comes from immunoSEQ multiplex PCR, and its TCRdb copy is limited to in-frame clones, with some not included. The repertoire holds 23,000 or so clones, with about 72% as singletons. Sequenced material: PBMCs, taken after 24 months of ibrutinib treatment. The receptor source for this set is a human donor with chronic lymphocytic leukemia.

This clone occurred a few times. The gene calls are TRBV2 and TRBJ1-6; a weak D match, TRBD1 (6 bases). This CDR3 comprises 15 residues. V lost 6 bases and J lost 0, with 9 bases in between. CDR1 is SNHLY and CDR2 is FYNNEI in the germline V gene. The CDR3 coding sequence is TGTGCCAGCAGCAAGGACAGCTCCTATAATTCACCCCTCCACTTT. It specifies CASSKDSSYNSPLHF.

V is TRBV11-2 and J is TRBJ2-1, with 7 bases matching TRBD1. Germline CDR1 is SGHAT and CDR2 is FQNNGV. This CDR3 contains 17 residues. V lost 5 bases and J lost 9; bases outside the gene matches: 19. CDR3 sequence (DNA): TGTGCCAGCAGCCCTTCTAGTGGGCGACAGGGTTTCGCTGAGCAGTTCTTC. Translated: CASSPSSGRQGFAEQFF.

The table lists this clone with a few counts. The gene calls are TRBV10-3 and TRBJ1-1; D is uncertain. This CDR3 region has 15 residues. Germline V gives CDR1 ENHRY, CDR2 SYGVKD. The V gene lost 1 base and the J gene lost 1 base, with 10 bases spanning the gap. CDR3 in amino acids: CAISEWEEGNTEAFF. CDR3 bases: TGTGCCATCAGTGAGTGGGAGGAGGGGAACACTGAAGCTTTCTTT.

CDR3 coding DNA: TGCGCCAGCAGTTCTGGGGGTTTTAACTATGGCTACACCTTC. It codes for CASSSGGFNYGYTF. The chain has TRBV5-1 and TRBJ1-2, with a tentative D call TRBD1 (5 bases). Germline CDR1 reads SGHRS; CDR2 reads YFSETQ. V was shortened by 5 bases and J by 1 base, with 12 bases between the two germline ends. The CDR3 contains 14 residues.

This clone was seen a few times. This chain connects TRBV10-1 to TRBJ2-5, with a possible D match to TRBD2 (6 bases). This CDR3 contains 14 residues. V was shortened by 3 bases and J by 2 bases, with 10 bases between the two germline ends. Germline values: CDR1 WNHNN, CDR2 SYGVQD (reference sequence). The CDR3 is CASSDSGAQETQYF. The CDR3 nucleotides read TGCGCCAGCAGTGATAGCGGAGCGCAAGAGACCCAGTACTTC.

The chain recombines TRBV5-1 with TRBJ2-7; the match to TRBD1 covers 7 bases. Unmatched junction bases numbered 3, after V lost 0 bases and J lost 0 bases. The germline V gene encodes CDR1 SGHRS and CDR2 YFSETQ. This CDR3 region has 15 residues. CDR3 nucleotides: TGCGCCAGCAGCTTGGGACAGGGATTCTCCTACGAGCAGTACTTC. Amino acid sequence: CASSLGQGFSYEQYF.

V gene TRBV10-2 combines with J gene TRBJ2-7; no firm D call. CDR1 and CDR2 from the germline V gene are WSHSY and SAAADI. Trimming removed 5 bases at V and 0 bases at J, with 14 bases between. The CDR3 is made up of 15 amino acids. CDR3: CASSQEPTSSYEQYF. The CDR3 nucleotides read TGCGCCAGCAGTCAAGAACCAACGTCCTCCTACGAGCAGTACTTC.

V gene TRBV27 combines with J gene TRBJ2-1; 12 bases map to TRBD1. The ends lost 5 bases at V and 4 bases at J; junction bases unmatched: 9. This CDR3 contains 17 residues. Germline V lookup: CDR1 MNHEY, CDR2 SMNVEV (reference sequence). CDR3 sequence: CASSPGQGALIYNEQFF. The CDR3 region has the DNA TGTGCCAGCAGTCCGGGACAGGGGGCGCTTATTTACAATGAGCAGTTCTTC.

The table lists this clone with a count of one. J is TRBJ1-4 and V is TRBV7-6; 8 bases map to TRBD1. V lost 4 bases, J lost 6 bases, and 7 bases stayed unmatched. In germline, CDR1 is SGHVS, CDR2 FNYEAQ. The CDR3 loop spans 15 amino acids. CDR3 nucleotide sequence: TGTGCCAGCAGCTCAGACCCGGGACAGGATGAAAAACTGTTTTTT. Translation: CASSSDPGQDEKLFF.

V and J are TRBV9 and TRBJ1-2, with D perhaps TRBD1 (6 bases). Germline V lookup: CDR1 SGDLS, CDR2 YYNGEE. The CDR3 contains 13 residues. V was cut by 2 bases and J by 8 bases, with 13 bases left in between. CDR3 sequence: CASSVGRGDGYTF. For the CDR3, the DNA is TGTGCCAGCAGCGTCGGCAGGGGAGACGGCTACACCTTC.

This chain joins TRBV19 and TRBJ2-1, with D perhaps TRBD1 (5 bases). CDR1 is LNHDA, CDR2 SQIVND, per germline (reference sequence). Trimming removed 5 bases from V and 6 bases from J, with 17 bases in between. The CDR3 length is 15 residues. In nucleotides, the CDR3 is TGTGCCAGTAGTGGACACCGGGCCGCCGGCAATGAGCAGTTCTTC. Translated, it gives CASSGHRAAGNEQFF.

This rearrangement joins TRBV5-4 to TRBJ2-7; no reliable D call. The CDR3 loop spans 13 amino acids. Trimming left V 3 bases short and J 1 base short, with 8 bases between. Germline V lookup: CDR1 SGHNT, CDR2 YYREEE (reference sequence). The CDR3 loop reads CASSYEESYEQYF. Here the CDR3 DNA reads TGTGCCAGCAGCTACGAAGAATCCTACGAGCAGTACTTC.

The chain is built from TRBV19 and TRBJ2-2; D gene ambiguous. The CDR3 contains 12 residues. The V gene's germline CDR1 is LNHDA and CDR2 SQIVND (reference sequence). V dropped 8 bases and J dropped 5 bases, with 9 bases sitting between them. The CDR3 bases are TGTGCCAGTGCGGCGGCGACCGGGGAGCTGTTTTTT. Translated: CASAAATGELFF.

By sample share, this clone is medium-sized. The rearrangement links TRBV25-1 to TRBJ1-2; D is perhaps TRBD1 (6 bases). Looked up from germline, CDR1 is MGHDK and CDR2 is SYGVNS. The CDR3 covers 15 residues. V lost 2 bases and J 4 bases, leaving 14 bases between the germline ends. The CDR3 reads CASSETGLLAYGYTF. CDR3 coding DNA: TGTGCCAGCAGTGAAACAGGGCTCCTGGCCTATGGCTACACCTTC.

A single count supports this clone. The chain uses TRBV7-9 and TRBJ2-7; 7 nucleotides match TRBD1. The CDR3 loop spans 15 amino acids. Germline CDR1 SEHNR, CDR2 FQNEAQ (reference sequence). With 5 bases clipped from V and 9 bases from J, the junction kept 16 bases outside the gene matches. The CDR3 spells CASSQSQGGIPGQYF. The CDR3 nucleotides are TGTGCCAGCAGCCAATCCCAAGGGGGCATCCCGGGGCAGTACTTC.

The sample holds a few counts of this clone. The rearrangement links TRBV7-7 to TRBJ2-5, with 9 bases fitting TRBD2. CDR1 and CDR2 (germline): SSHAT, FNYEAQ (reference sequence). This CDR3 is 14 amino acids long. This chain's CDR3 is CASQGERGAGAQYF. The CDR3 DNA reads TGTGCTAGCCAAGGGGAGCGGGGGGCTGGGGCCCAGTACTTC.

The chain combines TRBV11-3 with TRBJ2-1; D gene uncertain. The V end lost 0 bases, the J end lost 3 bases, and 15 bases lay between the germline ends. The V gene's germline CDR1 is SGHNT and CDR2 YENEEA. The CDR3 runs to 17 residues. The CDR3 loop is CASSLESGTGNYNEQFF. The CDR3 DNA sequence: TGTGCCAGCAGCTTAGAGTCAGGTACCGGCAACTACAATGAGCAGTTCTTC.

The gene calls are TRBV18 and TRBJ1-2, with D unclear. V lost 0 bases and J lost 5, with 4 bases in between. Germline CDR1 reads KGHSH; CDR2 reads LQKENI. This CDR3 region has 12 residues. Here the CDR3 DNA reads TGTGCCAGCTCACCACCGAGTTATGGCTACACCTTC. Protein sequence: CASSPPSYGYTF.

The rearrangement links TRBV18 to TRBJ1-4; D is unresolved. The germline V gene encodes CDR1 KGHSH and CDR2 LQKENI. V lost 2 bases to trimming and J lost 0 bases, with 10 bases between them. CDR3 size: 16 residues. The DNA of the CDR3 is TGTGCCAGCTCACCAGGAGGCGTGTCAACTAATGAAAAACTGTTTTTT. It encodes CASSPGGVSTNEKLFF.

The DNA of the CDR3 is TGTGCCAGCAGCTCCCCACCGGGGCCCGGGACCACTGAAGCTTTCTTT. It codes for CASSSPPGPGTTEAFF. V and J are TRBV7-9 and TRBJ1-1, with D maybe TRBD1 (5 bases). Germline V gene data show CDR1 as SEHNR and CDR2 as FQNEAQ (reference sequence). The V gene lost 4 bases and the J gene lost 4 bases, with 19 bases spanning the gap. This CDR3 has 16 residues.

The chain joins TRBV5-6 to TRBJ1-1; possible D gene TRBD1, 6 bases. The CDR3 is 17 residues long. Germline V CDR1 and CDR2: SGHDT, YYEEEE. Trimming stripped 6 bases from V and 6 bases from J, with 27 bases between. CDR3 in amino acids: CASTRFRDTGWGAEAFF. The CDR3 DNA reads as TGTGCCAGCACCCGCTTCCGGGACACGGGGTGGGGGGCTGAAGCTTTCTTT.

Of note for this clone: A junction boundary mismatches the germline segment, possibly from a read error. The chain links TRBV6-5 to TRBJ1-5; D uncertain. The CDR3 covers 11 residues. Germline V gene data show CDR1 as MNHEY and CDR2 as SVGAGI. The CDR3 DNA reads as TGTGCCAGCAGTTACTCCGCGACACTTTATTTT. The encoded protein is CASSYSATLYF.

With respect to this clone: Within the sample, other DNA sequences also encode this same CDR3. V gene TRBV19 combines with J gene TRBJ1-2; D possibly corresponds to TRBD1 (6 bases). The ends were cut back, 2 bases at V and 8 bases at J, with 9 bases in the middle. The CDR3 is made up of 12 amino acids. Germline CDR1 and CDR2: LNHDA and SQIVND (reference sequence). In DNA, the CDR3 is TGTGCCAGTAGTATACAGGGGTTGGGCTACACCTTC. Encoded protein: CASSIQGLGYTF.